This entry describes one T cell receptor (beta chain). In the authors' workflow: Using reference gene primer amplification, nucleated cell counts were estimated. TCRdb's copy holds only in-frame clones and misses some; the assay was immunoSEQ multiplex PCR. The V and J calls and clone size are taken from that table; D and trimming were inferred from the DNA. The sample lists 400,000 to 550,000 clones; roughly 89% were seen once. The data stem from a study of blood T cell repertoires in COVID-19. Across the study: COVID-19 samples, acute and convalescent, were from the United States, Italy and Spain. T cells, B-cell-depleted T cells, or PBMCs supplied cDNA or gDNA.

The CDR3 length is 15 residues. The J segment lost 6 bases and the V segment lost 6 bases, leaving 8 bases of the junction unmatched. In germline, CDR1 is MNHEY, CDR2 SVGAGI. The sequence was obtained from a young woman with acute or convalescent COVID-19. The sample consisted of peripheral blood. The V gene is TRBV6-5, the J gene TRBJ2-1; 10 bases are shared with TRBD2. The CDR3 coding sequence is TGTGCCAGCAGCCCCGGGGAGCGGGGGGGCAATGAGCAGTTCTTC. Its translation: CASSPGERGGNEQFF.